The rows below give T cell receptor beta chains drawn from one sample of a study of Graves' ophthalmopathy and Graves' hyperthyroidism. A single record per CDR3 protein comes from TCRdb applying MiXCR to the multiplex PCR reads. The sample carries about 600,000 distinct CDR3 sequences, roughly 39% recorded once. Sequenced input: peripheral blood or thyroid tissue (not recorded which). The receptors shown here come from an adult man with Graves' hyperthyroidism. CDR3s include the opening cysteine and the closing phenylalanine or tryptophan. D genes are given only for firm matches. Size is omitted from some rows. Given values are once, few, many or a class for expanded clones.

size: NA
J: TRBJ2-5
V: TRBV2
D: TRBD1
DNA: TGTGCCAGCAGTGTCCTGGGACAGGGGGGCTCTGGAGAGACCCAGTACTTC
CDR3: CASSVLGQGGSGETQYF

size: once
J: TRBJ1-5
V: TRBV15
D: NA
DNA: TGTGCCACCAGCAGACCGACCCAGCATTTT
CDR3: CATSRPTQHF

size: few
J: TRBJ2-1
V: TRBV11-3
D: TRBD1
DNA: TGTGCCAGCAGCGTCGACAGGGGAGGTGAGCAGTTCTTC
CDR3: CASSVDRGGEQFF

size: NA
J: TRBJ1-2
V: TRBV25-1
D: NA
DNA: TGTGCCAGCAGTTTATCAGAGGCCTATGGCTACACCTTC
CDR3: CASSLSEAYGYTF

size: NA
J: TRBJ1-6
V: TRBV5-1
D: NA
DNA: TGCGCCAGCAAGGAGGAGATGGGCGGGCTGCGTTCACCCCTCCACTTT
CDR3: CASKEEMGGLRSPLHF

size: NA
J: TRBJ2-6
V: TRBV29-1
D: TRBD2
DNA: TGCAGCGTTGGAGGGACTAGCGGGAGCTCTGGGGCCAACGTCCTGACTTTC
CDR3: CSVGGTSGSSGANVLTF

size: many
J: TRBJ2-7
V: TRBV7-8
D: NA
DNA: TGTGCCAGCAGCTACAGGATTGCGGACGAGCAGTACTTC
CDR3: CASSYRIADEQYF

size: NA
J: TRBJ2-5
V: TRBV12-3/TRBV12-4
D: TRBD1
DNA: TGTGCCAGTTCCGTACAGGGGCAAGAGACCCAGTACTTC
CDR3: CASSVQGQETQYF

size: many
J: TRBJ1-1
V: TRBV29-1
D: NA
DNA: TGCAGCCTCGACGGGAACACTGAAGCTTTCTTT
CDR3: CSLDGNTEAFF

size: NA
J: TRBJ1-5
V: TRBV28
D: TRBD1
DNA: TGTGCCAGCAGTTCGCCCATGACAGGGGATCAGCCCCAGCATTTT
CDR3: CASSSPMTGDQPQHF

size: many
J: TRBJ1-6
V: TRBV7-9
D: TRBD1
DNA: TGTGCCAGCAGCCTACAGGGGGCAAATCCGAAATCACCCCTCCACTTT
CDR3: CASSLQGANPKSPLHF

size: NA
J: TRBJ1-6
V: TRBV25-1
D: NA
DNA: TGTGCCAACAGGGATGGTTCACCCCTCCACTTT
CDR3: CANRDGSPLHF

size: many
J: TRBJ1-1
V: TRBV7-9
D: NA
DNA: TGTGCCAGCAGCTTAGGTCTTGACACTGAAGCTTTCTTT
CDR3: CASSLGLDTEAFF

size: many
J: TRBJ1-2
V: TRBV7-2
D: NA
DNA: TGTGCCAGCAGCTTAGCGACACCTATCTTC
CDR3: CASSLATPIF

size: many
J: TRBJ1-1
V: TRBV19
D: NA
DNA: TGTGCCAGTAATTGGGGGGCCATGAACACTGAAGCTTTCTTT
CDR3: CASNWGAMNTEAFF

size: many
J: TRBJ1-1
V: TRBV12-3/TRBV12-4
D: TRBD1
DNA: TGTGCCAGCAGTCCGACAGGGGTGAACACTGAAGCTTTCTTT
CDR3: CASSPTGVNTEAFF

size: many
J: TRBJ2-6
V: TRBV6-5
D: NA
DNA: TGTGCCAGCAGTTACCAGGGGCACTCTGGGGCCAACGTCCTGACTTTC
CDR3: CASSYQGHSGANVLTF

size: many
J: TRBJ1-6
V: TRBV7-8
D: NA
DNA: TGTGCCAGCAGCTTAGCACTGATCTATAATTCACCCCTCCACTTT
CDR3: CASSLALIYNSPLHF

size: many
J: TRBJ1-4
V: TRBV20-1
D: TRBD1
DNA: TGCAGTGCTAGAGACGGGACAGCTAATGAAAAACTGTTTTTT
CDR3: CSARDGTANEKLFF

size: many
J: TRBJ1-2
V: TRBV2
D: NA
DNA: TGTGCCAGCAGTGGGGCCCAGGGAACGAGGGGATCCTCTTCCCTGGGCTACACCTTC
CDR3: CASSGAQGTRGSSSLGYTF

size: many
J: TRBJ2-7
V: TRBV11-2
D: NA
DNA: TGTGCCAGCAGCTTAGATATCCGGGGCTACGAGCAGTACTTC
CDR3: CASSLDIRGYEQYF

size: once
J: TRBJ1-1
V: TRBV10-3
D: TRBD1
DNA: TGTGCCATCAGTGTAATTGGGACAGGGTCGGCTGAAGCTTTCTTT
CDR3: CAISVIGTGSAEAFF

size: NA
J: TRBJ2-7
V: TRBV29-1
D: TRBD1
DNA: TGCAGCTTCCGGACAGGGGCCCACGAGCAGTACTTC
CDR3: CSFRTGAHEQYF

size: NA
J: TRBJ1-1
V: TRBV30
D: NA
DNA: TGTGCCTGGGGTTCCATTGAAGCTTTCTTT
CDR3: CAWGSIEAFF

size: many
J: TRBJ1-4
V: TRBV29-1
D: NA
DNA: TGCAGCGTTGTAGACAGGACAACTAATGAAAAACTGTTTTTT
CDR3: CSVVDRTTNEKLFF

size: NA
J: TRBJ2-3
V: TRBV2
D: NA
DNA: TGTGCCAGCAGTGACGTTGGATCAGTAATGGAGGATACGCAGTATTTT
CDR3: CASSDVGSVMEDTQYF

size: many
J: TRBJ2-7
V: TRBV20-1
D: TRBD1
DNA: TGCAGTGCTCGCCGGGACAGTCTGGTCGAGCAGTACTTC
CDR3: CSARRDSLVEQYF

size: NA
J: TRBJ1-1
V: TRBV28
D: NA
DNA: TGTGCCAGCAGGAACGGACAGTTTATGAACACTGAAGCTTTCTTT
CDR3: CASRNGQFMNTEAFF

size: NA
J: TRBJ2-4
V: TRBV24-1
D: NA
DNA: TGTGCCACCAGTGATTTGAGCGCGGAACTAGCCAAAAACATTCAGTACTTC
CDR3: CATSDLSAELAKNIQYF

size: many
J: TRBJ2-5
V: TRBV6-5
D: NA
DNA: TGTGCCAGCATGCGTTCGGAGACCCAGTACTTC
CDR3: CASMRSETQYF

size: many
J: TRBJ2-5
V: TRBV14
D: TRBD2
DNA: TGTGCCAGCAGCTGGGCTAGCGGGGGGCTCGAGACCCAGTACTTC
CDR3: CASSWASGGLETQYF

size: NA
J: TRBJ1-1
V: TRBV20-1
D: NA
DNA: TGCAGTGCTAGAGACTTCAGGGGGAACACTGAAGCTTTCTTT
CDR3: CSARDFRGNTEAFF

size: NA
J: TRBJ1-4
V: TRBV3-1
D: TRBD1
DNA: TGTGCCAGCAGCCAAGCAACAGGGGGCGATGAAAAACTGTTTTTT
CDR3: CASSQATGGDEKLFF

size: few
J: TRBJ1-4
V: TRBV20-1
D: TRBD1
DNA: TGCAGTGCTTCACAGGGGGCTAATGAAAAACTGTTTTTT
CDR3: CSASQGANEKLFF

size: many
J: TRBJ1-1
V: TRBV13
D: NA
DNA: TGTGCCAGCAGCTTAGTTGCCAGGGGAAACACTGAAGCTTTCTTT
CDR3: CASSLVARGNTEAFF

size: NA
J: TRBJ1-2
V: TRBV27
D: NA
DNA: TGTGCCAGCAGCGAGGAGAGGGGTGGCTACACCTTC
CDR3: CASSEERGGYTF

size: many
J: TRBJ1-5
V: TRBV4-2
D: NA
DNA: TGTGCCAGCAGCCAAGATCTTCGAACAGGGTATCAGCCCCAGCATTTT
CDR3: CASSQDLRTGYQPQHF

size: NA
J: TRBJ2-3
V: TRBV10-2
D: NA
DNA: TGCGCCAGCAGGACTGACAGCGTCGGCACAGATACGCAGTATTTT
CDR3: CASRTDSVGTDTQYF

size: many
J: TRBJ1-2
V: TRBV9
D: NA
DNA: TGTGCCAGCAGCGTAGGGTCAGAAGCTAACTATGGCTACACCTTC
CDR3: CASSVGSEANYGYTF

size: NA
J: TRBJ1-2
V: TRBV29-1
D: TRBD1
DNA: TGCAGCGTCTACGGACAGGGGGCCGAGTATGGCTACACCTTC
CDR3: CSVYGQGAEYGYTF

size: many
J: TRBJ1-6
V: TRBV12-3/TRBV12-4
D: NA
DNA: TGTGCCAGCAGTTTTCGCCAGAGCATTAATTCACCCCTCCACTTT
CDR3: CASSFRQSINSPLHF

size: NA
J: TRBJ2-3
V: TRBV7-8
D: NA
DNA: TGTGCCAGCAGTGAAGAGGGCGGGGACACAGATACGCAGTATTTT
CDR3: CASSEEGGDTDTQYF

size: many
J: TRBJ2-7
V: TRBV6-5
D: NA
DNA: TGTGCCAGCAGTTACAGGGGTGGCGAGCAGTACTTC
CDR3: CASSYRGGEQYF

size: NA
J: TRBJ1-2
V: TRBV29-1
D: TRBD1
DNA: TGCAGCGTCCACGACAGGATGTTAGCGCCAGGGGGCTATGGCTACACCTTC
CDR3: CSVHDRMLAPGGYGYTF

size: NA
J: TRBJ1-1
V: TRBV7-9
D: TRBD1
DNA: TGTGCCAGCAGCTTGGGTCCCACAGGGGGCAAGAACACTGAAGCTTTCTTT
CDR3: CASSLGPTGGKNTEAFF

size: NA
J: TRBJ2-3
V: TRBV7-8
D: TRBD1
DNA: TGTGCCAGCAGCTTATTGTCGGGACAGCCTAGCACAGATACGCAGTATTTT
CDR3: CASSLLSGQPSTDTQYF

size: NA
J: TRBJ1-5
V: TRBV12-3/TRBV12-4
D: NA
DNA: TGTGCCAGCAATCAGGGTTTACGCAATCAGCCCCAGCATTTT
CDR3: CASNQGLRNQPQHF

size: many
J: TRBJ1-1
V: TRBV6-6
D: NA
DNA: TGTGCCAGCAGTGGCCGGGACAAGAACACTGAAGCTTTCTTT
CDR3: CASSGRDKNTEAFF

size: many
J: TRBJ1-2
V: TRBV29-1
D: TRBD1
DNA: TGCAGCGTTGAAAAGGGGGCAACTAACTATGGCTACACCTTC
CDR3: CSVEKGATNYGYTF

size: NA
J: TRBJ1-2
V: TRBV12-5
D: NA
DNA: TGTGCCAGCAGGGTCTCAGGGAACTATGGCTACACCTTC
CDR3: CASRVSGNYGYTF

size: once
J: TRBJ2-2
V: TRBV19
D: NA
DNA: TGTGCCAGTAGCATCAGGCCCCCGGGCACCGGGGAGCTGTTTTTT
CDR3: CASSIRPPGTGELFF

size: many
J: TRBJ1-5
V: TRBV7-2
D: NA
DNA: TGTGCCAGCAGCTTAGTAAGACAGGTCAATCAGCCCCAGCATTTT
CDR3: CASSLVRQVNQPQHF

size: many
J: TRBJ1-6
V: TRBV29-1
D: NA
DNA: TGCAGCGTTGTAACAACCGATAATTCACCCCTCCACTTT
CDR3: CSVVTTDNSPLHF

size: many
J: TRBJ2-5
V: TRBV27
D: NA
DNA: TGTGCCAGCAGTTATAACGGGGAGACCCAGTACTTC
CDR3: CASSYNGETQYF

size: NA
J: TRBJ2-5
V: TRBV12-3/TRBV12-4
D: TRBD1
DNA: TGTGCCAGCAGCGTACACAGGGGTTCGGAGACCCAGTACTTC
CDR3: CASSVHRGSETQYF